The present T cell receptor (beta chain) was sequenced within a study of blood T cell repertoires in COVID-19. Study information: The origin of the acute and convalescent COVID-19 samples was the United States, Italy and Spain. In each case, the material was cDNA or gDNA derived from T cells, B-cell-depleted T cells, or PBMCs.

In the study's own analysis: Amplification from reference gene primers served as the basis for estimated nucleated cell counts. Data came from immunoSEQ multiplex PCR; TCRdb stores just in-frame clones and leaves some out. The V and J calls and the clone size are those of that table, but D and trimming were determined from the DNA. This sample carries about 46,000 clones, about 86% of them seen once, and the ten largest clones take roughly 1.3%. CDR1 and CDR2 from the germline V gene are ENHRY and SYGVKD. The V end was cut by 11 bases, the J end by 0 bases, with 10 bases between. The CDR3 consists of 13 residues.

The V gene is TRBV10-3, the J gene TRBJ1-4, with D hard to call. The specimen was peripheral blood. This receptor was obtained from a man in his 60s with acute or convalescent COVID-19. As DNA, the CDR3 is TGTGCCTCCAAGTCGGCAACTAATGAAAAACTGTTTTTT. As protein: CASKSATNEKLFF.